This paragraph reports one T cell receptor beta chain. The antigen is not known. This entry belongs to a study of shared clonotypes between healthy human individuals. Study summary: Each donor had three CD4 naive, three CD4 memory, two CD8 naive and one CD8 memory plate. Study-wide results and caveats: For naive CD4 cells, roughly 5% of clonotypes were shared across a handful of donors. Genetic and exposure-history diversity was limited by the small donor number. As a rule, naive subsets had a larger estimated richness than memory subsets.

The V end was cut by 6 bases, the J end by 0 bases, with 12 bases between. Germline CDR1 SGHTA, CDR2 FQGTGA. CDR3 length: 15 residues. The protocol was immunoSEQ multiplex PCR, while the TCRdb copy is restricted to in-frame clones and leaves out a portion. This sample has a few million clones, with just over 90% found just once. The specimen was naive CD4+ T cells sorted from blood. Subset specified: CD45RA+ positively selected. V is TRBV7-3 and J is TRBJ2-1; no clear D. The TCR originated in a man aged 18 to 29 in good health. The DNA of the CDR3 is TGTGCCAGCAGTTCCTATAAGAGCTCCTACAATGAGCAGTTCTTC. Translation: CASSSYKSSYNEQFF.